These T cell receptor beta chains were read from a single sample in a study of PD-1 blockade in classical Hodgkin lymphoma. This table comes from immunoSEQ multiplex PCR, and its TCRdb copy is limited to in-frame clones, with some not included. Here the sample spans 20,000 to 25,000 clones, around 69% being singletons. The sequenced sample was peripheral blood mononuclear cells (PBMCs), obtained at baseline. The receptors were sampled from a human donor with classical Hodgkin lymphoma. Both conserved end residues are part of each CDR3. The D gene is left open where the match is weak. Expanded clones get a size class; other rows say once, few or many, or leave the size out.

TGTGCCAGCTCACCATCCGGGGCCCGTGATGAGCAGTTCTTC	CASSPSGARDEQFF	TRBV18	TRBJ2-1	.	.
TGCGCCAGCAGCTCCGGACTAGCGGGAGGGCCCACAGATACGCAGTATTTT	CASSSGLAGGPTDTQYF	TRBV5-1	TRBJ2-3	TRBD2	.
TGTGCCAGCTCAAAAACAGGGGGCTCAACTTACGAGCAGTACTTC	CASSKTGGSTYEQYF	TRBV18	TRBJ2-7	TRBD1	.
TGTGCCAGCAGCTTGGAGACAGCTTCTAATGAAAAACTGTTTTTT	CASSLETASNEKLFF	TRBV5-4	TRBJ1-4	.	few
TGCGCCAGCAGCTTATACAGGAATAATTCACCCCTCCACTTT	CASSLYRNNSPLHF	TRBV5-1	TRBJ1-6	.	few
TGTGCCAGCAGCTTAGCGCGGGGGCCCGGGGAGCTGTTTTTT	CASSLARGPGELFF	TRBV7-8	TRBJ2-2	.	.
TGTGCCAGCAGTGCGTACAGGGGTTCGGCCTACGAGCAGTACTTC	CASSAYRGSAYEQYF	TRBV28	TRBJ2-7	TRBD1	.
TGTGCCAGTAGCCTGGGCGGGGCCTATGGCTACACCTTC	CASSLGGAYGYTF	TRBV19	TRBJ1-2	.	.
TGCGCCAGCAGAGGACCGCTAAAGAACACTGAAGCTTTCTTT	CASRGPLKNTEAFF	TRBV4-1	TRBJ1-1	.	.
TGTGCCAGTAGTATTATGGTGAACACTGAAGCTTTCTTT	CASSIMVNTEAFF	TRBV19	TRBJ1-1	.	.
TGTGCCAGCAGCTTAAGTGGGTCCTATGGCTACACCTTC	CASSLSGSYGYTF	TRBV7-2	TRBJ1-2	.	.
TGTGCCAGCAGTGGACAGGGCTTAAGCTCTGGGGCCAACGTCCTGACTTTC	CASSGQGLSSGANVLTF	TRBV2	TRBJ2-6	TRBD1	.
TGTGCCTGGAGTGCGGGGGGTCATCAGCCCCAGCATTTT	CAWSAGGHQPQHF	TRBV30	TRBJ1-5	.	.
TGCGCCAGCAGCCGGTCCCCGGGAGGCTCGAATGAGCAGTTCTTC	CASSRSPGGSNEQFF	TRBV4-3	TRBJ2-1	TRBD2	.
TGTGCCAGTAGTAGGTTCATGGGCCAGGACAAAGAAGATACGCAGTATTTT	CASSRFMGQDKEDTQYF	TRBV19	TRBJ2-3	.	.
TGCGCCAGCAGCCAAGATCTGTCAGGGCACACCGGGGAGCTGTTTTTT	CASSQDLSGHTGELFF	TRBV4-1	TRBJ2-2	.	.
TGTGCCAGCAGCGTAAGCACCCACCCAGATACGCAGTATTTT	CASSVSTHPDTQYF	TRBV9	TRBJ2-3	.	.
TGCGCCAGCAGCCAAGGGCCTGCAACTAATGAAAAACTGTTTTTT	CASSQGPATNEKLFF	TRBV4-1	TRBJ1-4	.	.
TGCGCCAGCAGCCAGACCAAGGACAGAAACTATGGCTACACCTTC	CASSQTKDRNYGYTF	TRBV4-3	TRBJ1-2	.	.
TGTGCCAGTAGCTTGGACGGTCTGGGTGGCTACACCTTC	CASSLDGLGGYTF	TRBV19	TRBJ1-2	.	.
TGTGCCAGCAGTCTGACAGGGGGGAACACTGAAGCTTTCTTT	CASSLTGGNTEAFF	TRBV28	TRBJ1-1	TRBD1	.
TGTGCCAGTAGTATACTTGGGGGCGCTGGGGCCAACGTCCTGACTTTC	CASSILGGAGANVLTF	TRBV19	TRBJ2-6	.	once
TGTGCCAGCAGCTTGAGATCTGGTTTCTACGAGCAGTACTTC	CASSLRSGFYEQYF	TRBV5-8	TRBJ2-7	.	once
TGTGCCAGCAGCCGAGCCCGGACAGGGACAGGCTATGGCTACACCTTC	CASSRARTGTGYGYTF	TRBV7-2	TRBJ1-2	TRBD1	few
TGTGCCAGCACCTCGGGAGGCTACTCCTACGAGCAGTACTTC	CASTSGGYSYEQYF	TRBV6-5	TRBJ2-7	TRBD2	.